Listed below are T cell receptor beta chains from one sample, sequenced in a study of blood T cell repertoires in COVID-19. Method: immunoSEQ multiplex PCR; TCRdb's copy keeps in-frame clones and lacks some. Of approximately 81,000 clones in the sample, roughly 91% are singletons; the top ten hold 0.95% to 1.5%. The specimen was PBMCs or T cells enriched from blood (not recorded which). These receptors were obtained from a woman aged 45-59 years with acute COVID-19. Both conserved end residues are part of each CDR3. Each record gives: clone size, J gene, CDR3 length, V gene, D gene, CDR3 protein, CDR3 DNA. A D gene is named only where the DNA matches it firmly. Some rows have no size entry. The others give once, few or many, or a class for an expanded clone.

>-|TRBJ2-1|13|TRBV5-1|-
CASSSTSGNEQFF
TGCGCCAGCAGCTCTACAAGCGGAAATGAGCAGTTCTTC
>-|TRBJ2-3|15|TRBV5-1|TRBD2
CASSSGLAGSDTQYF
TGCGCCAGCAGCTCGGGACTAGCGGGATCAGATACGCAGTATTTT
>-|TRBJ1-1|20|TRBV14|TRBD1
CASSQFAILGDRIKNTEAFF
TGTGCCAGCAGCCAATTTGCTATCTTAGGGGACAGGATCAAGAACACTGAAGCTTTCTTT
>-|TRBJ2-3|15|TRBV5-1|TRBD2
CASSSGLAGWDTQYF
TGCGCCAGCAGCTCCGGACTAGCGGGATGGGATACGCAGTATTTT
>few|TRBJ2-7|13|TRBV18|-
CASSPGEAYEQYF
TGTGCCAGCTCACCGGGGGAGGCCTACGAGCAGTACTTC
>-|TRBJ1-6|15|TRBV7-2|-
CASSLAGVGNSPLHF
TGTGCCAGCAGCCTAGCAGGGGTGGGTAATTCACCCCTCCACTTT
>-|TRBJ1-2|13|TRBV7-2|-
CASSFSGDYGYTF
TGTGCCAGCAGCTTTTCAGGCGACTATGGCTACACCTTC
>once|TRBJ2-3|16|TRBV7-3|TRBD1
CASSPQDRGRTDTQYF
TGTGCCAGCAGCCCCCAGGACAGGGGGCGAACAGATACGCAGTATTTT
>-|TRBJ2-2|15|TRBV7-6|-
CASSLARPAGGELFF
TGTGCCAGCAGCTTAGCCCGACCGGCGGGCGGGGAGCTGTTTTTT
>-|TRBJ2-7|11|TRBV7-9|-
CASSQIYEQYF
TGTGCCAGCAGCCAAATCTACGAGCAGTACTTC
>few|TRBJ1-5|12|TRBV19|-
CASSLQDQPQHF
TGTGCCAGTAGTCTGCAGGATCAGCCCCAGCATTTT
>-|TRBJ2-7|14|TRBV7-2|TRBD2
CASREAGGPYEQYF
TGTGCCAGCAGGGAAGCGGGAGGCCCCTACGAGCAGTACTTC
>-|TRBJ2-5|15|TRBV19|-
CASSIDRGRMETQYF
TGTGCCAGTAGTATAGACAGGGGAAGGATGGAGACCCAGTACTTC
>-|TRBJ2-1|17|TRBV19|TRBD2
CASSMGTSPSSYNEQFF
TGTGCCAGTAGTATGGGGACTAGCCCTAGCTCCTACAATGAGCAGTTCTTC
>-|TRBJ1-1|11|TRBV20-1|-
CSARQTPEAFF
TGCAGTGCTAGACAGACACCCGAAGCTTTCTTT
>-|TRBJ2-4|17|TRBV7-2|TRBD2
CASSLPGLTPAKNIQYF
TGTGCCAGCAGCTTACCGGGACTAACCCCAGCCAAAAACATTCAGTACTTC
>-|TRBJ2-2|15|TRBV6-5|-
CASRLGGSRTGELFF
TGTGCCAGCAGGCTGGGGGGTTCGAGAACCGGGGAGCTGTTTTTT
>-|TRBJ2-5|15|TRBV6-5|TRBD1
CASSRGQGDKETQYF
TGTGCCAGCAGTAGGGGACAGGGAGATAAAGAGACCCAGTACTTC
>-|TRBJ1-1|13|TRBV29-1|TRBD1
CSASTGGNTEAFF
TGCAGCGCATCGACAGGGGGGAACACTGAAGCTTTCTTT
>-|TRBJ2-7|16|TRBV28|-
CASSSQGGDRSYEQYF
TGTGCCAGCAGTTCCCAAGGGGGAGACCGCTCCTACGAGCAGTACTTC
>few|TRBJ2-2|16|TRBV7-9|-
CASSTPRGVEAGELFF
TGTGCCAGCAGCACCCCTCGTGGAGTGGAGGCCGGGGAGCTGTTTTTT
>-|TRBJ2-2|13|TRBV11-2|-
CASSTDYPGELFF
TGTGCCAGCAGCACCGACTATCCCGGGGAGCTGTTTTTT
>-|TRBJ2-3|16|TRBV7-8|TRBD2
CASSPRQGLAVDTQYF
TGTGCCAGCAGCCCTCGTCAGGGACTAGCCGTAGATACGCAGTATTTT
>-|TRBJ2-2|15|TRBV7-2|TRBD2
CASSFSGRLTGELFF
TGTGCCAGCAGCTTTAGCGGGAGATTAACCGGGGAGCTGTTTTTT
>-|TRBJ2-3|18|TRBV27|TRBD2
CASSSYPPIAGVTDTQYF
TGTGCCAGCAGTTCATATCCTCCAATAGCGGGAGTAACAGATACGCAGTATTTT
>-|TRBJ2-7|15|TRBV6-2/TRBV6-3|-
CASSYWGESSYEQYF
TGTGCCAGCAGTTACTGGGGGGAGAGCTCCTACGAGCAGTACTTC
>-|TRBJ2-3|15|TRBV9|TRBD2
CASSTSSGSTDTQYF
TGTGCCAGCAGCACTTCTAGCGGGAGCACAGATACGCAGTATTTT
>-|TRBJ2-1|15|TRBV7-2|-
CASSLLANIYNEQFF
TGTGCCAGCAGCTTGCTAGCCAACATATACAATGAGCAGTTCTTC
>-|TRBJ2-7|15|TRBV10-3|TRBD1
CAISDFRQGSYEQYF
TGTGCCATCAGTGACTTTAGACAGGGGTCCTACGAGCAGTACTTC
>once|TRBJ1-1|13|TRBV7-2|-
CASSTQENTEAFF
TGTGCCAGCAGCACCCAGGAGAACACTGAAGCTTTCTTT
>-|TRBJ1-1|16|TRBV11-2|-
CASSLEAAAANTEAFF
TGTGCCAGCAGCTTAGAAGCCGCGGCTGCGAACACTGAAGCTTTCTTT
>few|TRBJ2-7|15|TRBV5-1|TRBD1
CASSLAVVQGDEQYF
TGCGCCAGCAGCTTGGCGGTGGTTCAGGGGGACGAGCAGTACTTC
>-|TRBJ2-5|14|TRBV13|TRBD1
CASSQGTAQETQYF
TGTGCCAGCAGCCAAGGGACAGCTCAAGAGACCCAGTACTTC
>-|TRBJ1-2|13|TRBV11-1|TRBD1
CASSQDRNYGYTF
TGTGCCAGCAGCCAGGACAGGAACTATGGCTACACCTTC
>-|TRBJ2-7|11|TRBV30|-
CAWSAGIEQYF
TGTGCCTGGAGTGCAGGGATCGAGCAGTACTTC
>-|TRBJ1-1|15|TRBV18|-
CASSTSTVPFTEAFF
TGTGCCAGCTCAACCTCGACAGTTCCCTTCACTGAAGCTTTCTTT
>-|TRBJ1-6|15|TRBV9|-
CASSVGVVRNSPLHF
TGTGCCAGCAGCGTAGGGGTGGTGCGGAATTCACCCCTCCACTTT
>-|TRBJ2-3|12|TRBV5-1|-
CASRRDTDTQYF
TGCGCCAGCAGACGAGACACAGATACGCAGTATTTT
>few|TRBJ1-1|12|TRBV6-5|-
CAGGVRGTEAFF
TGTGCCGGAGGGGTTCGCGGCACTGAAGCTTTCTTT
>-|TRBJ2-1|12|TRBV7-2|-
CASSRTGSEQFF
TGTGCCAGCAGCCGAACCGGGAGCGAGCAGTTCTTC
>once|TRBJ1-1|16|TRBV5-1|TRBD1
CASSVGQGAYGTEAFF
TGCGCCAGCAGCGTAGGACAGGGGGCCTATGGCACTGAAGCTTTCTTT
>-|TRBJ1-3|16|TRBV11-2|-
CASSYSHRAGGNTIYF
TGTGCCAGCAGCTATAGCCACAGGGCCGGTGGAAACACCATATATTTT
>-|TRBJ2-5|19|TRBV18|TRBD2
CASSQNEGLAGASGNAQYF
TGTGCCAGCTCACAAAACGAGGGCCTAGCGGGAGCGTCCGGAAATGCCCAGTACTTC
>few|TRBJ1-5|13|TRBV24-1|TRBD1
CATQGQSNQPQHF
TGTGCCACCCAGGGACAGTCAAATCAGCCCCAGCATTTT
>once|TRBJ1-4|12|TRBV11-2|-
CASSLEGEKLFF
TGTGCCAGCAGCTTGGAGGGTGAAAAACTGTTTTTT
>-|TRBJ2-7|16|TRBV12-5|TRBD2
CASGLPPTSGRGEQYF
TGTGCTAGTGGTCTACCCCCAACTAGCGGGAGAGGGGAGCAGTACTTC
>-|TRBJ1-1|11|TRBV6-5|-
CATIGDTEAFF
TGTGCCACCATTGGAGACACTGAAGCTTTCTTT
>-|TRBJ2-4|18|TRBV3-1/TRBV3-2|TRBD2
CASTASGRGSLAKNIQYF
TGTGCCAGCACCGCTAGCGGGAGGGGTTCCCTAGCCAAAAACATTCAGTACTTC
>-|TRBJ1-1|12|TRBV21-1|-
CANGTGGPEAFF
TGTGCCAACGGAACAGGGGGCCCTGAAGCTTTCTTT
>-|TRBJ2-7|15|TRBV4-1|TRBD2
CASSLTGLAEYEQYF
TGCGCCAGCAGCCTCACAGGACTAGCGGAATACGAGCAGTACTTC
>-|TRBJ1-4|16|TRBV5-1|-
CASSQSPVATNEKLFF
TGCGCCAGCAGCCAAAGCCCGGTTGCAACTAATGAAAAACTGTTTTTT
>-|TRBJ2-7|14|TRBV15|TRBD2
CATSRSLTSSEQYF
TGTGCCACCAGCAGATCCCTGACTAGCTCCGAGCAGTACTTC